The clone carrying this T cell receptor (beta chain) was recorded only once. This entry belongs to a study of blood T cell repertoires in COVID-19. Only in-frame clones appear in the TCRdb table, and some are missing; sequencing was by immunoSEQ multiplex PCR. The sample lists approximately 450,000 clones; 87% were seen once. The receptor was derived from a woman in her late teens or twenties with acute COVID-19. The sample was PBMCs or T cells enriched from blood (not recorded which).

CDR3 nucleotides: TGTGCCAGCGGGAGGGGCTACAATGAGCAGTTCTTC. Its translation is CASGRGYNEQFF. The rearrangement links TRBV25-1 to TRBJ2-1; 7 nucleotides agree with TRBD2. Germline V gene sequence: CDR1 MGHDK, CDR2 SYGVNS. CDR3 size: 12 residues. V lost 8 bases, J lost 3 bases, and 1 base stayed unmatched.